This T cell receptor (beta chain) was retrieved from a study of blood T cell repertoires in COVID-19. Deletions cut 5 bases from V and 2 bases from J, with 16 bases between. The CDR3 has 15 amino acids. CDR1 is SEHNR, CDR2 FQNEAQ, per germline (reference sequence). Original methodology: Scientists estimated how many nucleated cells there were by amplifying reference gene primers. The data were produced by immunoSEQ multiplex PCR, yet TCRdb's version contains in-frame clones alone and is incomplete. That table gives V, J and clone size, and the DNA gave D and trimming. The repertoire holds roughly 100,000 clones, with 84% as singletons.

Sequenced sample: peripheral blood. This chain links TRBV7-9 with TRBJ2-7; D may be TRBD1 (6 bases). This clonotype originated in a woman aged 60 to 75 with acute or convalescent COVID-19. The CDR3 DNA reads as TGTGCCAGCAGCCTCTCCGGGACACGGACCTACGAGCAGTACTTC. Translation: CASSLSGTRTYEQYF.